This TCR beta chain comes out of a study of cytomegalovirus exposure and HLA in healthy donors. The CDR3 contains 14 residues. V lost 4 bases and J lost 8; bases outside the gene matches: 4. Looked up from germline, CDR1 is SGHTA and CDR2 is FQGTGA. A note on this clone: Its antigen is unidentified.

The PCR made use of 60 Vbeta and 13 Jbeta primers. TCRdb's table, derived via immunoSEQ multiplex PCR, lists solely in-frame clones and lacks some. The repertoire has 150,000 to 200,000 clones, 78% of them found once; the top ten carry under 15%. Points from the study as a whole: HLA alleles showed associations with 15,000 to 20,000 TCR beta sequences in a later analysis, at a 0.05 false discovery rate. The classifier reportedly diagnosed cytomegalovirus status with high specificity and sensitivity.

J is TRBJ1-6 and V is TRBV7-3, with 8 positions matching TRBD1. The receptor was derived from a woman aged 45-59 years in good health and CMV-seropositive. Input material: PBMCs. The CDR3 sequence is CASSSGQEDSPLHF. In nucleotides, the CDR3 is TGTGCCAGCAGCTCGGGACAGGAAGATTCACCCCTCCACTTT.